Listed below are T cell receptor beta chains from one sample, sequenced in a study of blood T cell repertoires in COVID-19. Produced via immunoSEQ multiplex PCR; TCRdb's table is partial and in-frame only. The sample shows 320,000 or so clones, more than 75% of them seen only once. The sequenced sample was PBMCs or T cells enriched from blood (not recorded which). The receptors originated from a young woman who had recovered from COVID-19. CDR3s include the opening cysteine and the closing phenylalanine or tryptophan. The order of the fields is D gene, J gene, clone size, V gene, CDR3 DNA, CDR3 protein. A D gene is named only where the DNA matches it firmly. Expanded clones are given a class, and other clones once, few, many or no size at all.

d_gene: TRBD1
j_gene: TRBJ1-2
abundance: .
v_gene: TRBV2
CDR3nt: TGTGCCAGCAGTGACCGACAGGGGCTTTTGGGGGGCTACACCTTC
CDR3aa: CASSDRQGLLGGYTF

d_gene: TRBD2
j_gene: TRBJ2-1
abundance: .
v_gene: TRBV12-3/TRBV12-4
CDR3nt: TGTGCCAGCAGTTCGGGACTATACAATGAGCAGTTCTTC
CDR3aa: CASSSGLYNEQFF

d_gene: .
j_gene: TRBJ2-7
abundance: few
v_gene: TRBV27
CDR3nt: TGTGCCAGCAGCCCCTATACAGGAATCGCCTACGAGCAGTACTTC
CDR3aa: CASSPYTGIAYEQYF

d_gene: .
j_gene: TRBJ2-7
abundance: .
v_gene: TRBV28
CDR3nt: TGTGCCAGCAGTTTATCCATCCCCTACGAGCAGTACTTC
CDR3aa: CASSLSIPYEQYF

d_gene: TRBD1
j_gene: TRBJ2-4
abundance: .
v_gene: TRBV2
CDR3nt: TGTGCCAGTCTACAGGGGGCGGCCAAAAACATTCAGTACTTC
CDR3aa: CASLQGAAKNIQYF

d_gene: .
j_gene: TRBJ1-5
abundance: .
v_gene: TRBV27
CDR3nt: TGTGCCAGCAGCCGTCGGGAAGGCCAAAATCAGCCCCAGCATTTT
CDR3aa: CASSRREGQNQPQHF

d_gene: TRBD2
j_gene: TRBJ2-1
abundance: .
v_gene: TRBV2
CDR3nt: TGTGCCAGCAGTGACGGCGGGGGGGCCTTCTCCTACAATGAGCAGTTCTTC
CDR3aa: CASSDGGGAFSYNEQFF

d_gene: TRBD1
j_gene: TRBJ1-6
abundance: .
v_gene: TRBV6-5
CDR3nt: TGTGCCAGCAGTTACGAGACAGGGGTATCACCCCTCCACTTT
CDR3aa: CASSYETGVSPLHF

d_gene: .
j_gene: TRBJ1-3
abundance: .
v_gene: TRBV5-1
CDR3nt: TGCGCCAGCAGCTTGGCTGTCGGGAGTTACTCTGGAAACACCATATATTTT
CDR3aa: CASSLAVGSYSGNTIYF

d_gene: TRBD2
j_gene: TRBJ2-5
abundance: .
v_gene: TRBV30
CDR3nt: TGTGCCTGGAGTGTATCGCGGGGGGGCCGGGAGACCCAGTACTTC
CDR3aa: CAWSVSRGGRETQYF

d_gene: TRBD1
j_gene: TRBJ1-1
abundance: few
v_gene: TRBV10-3
CDR3nt: TGTGCCATCAGTGGACAGGGGGGGAACACTGAAGCTTTCTTT
CDR3aa: CAISGQGGNTEAFF

d_gene: TRBD2
j_gene: TRBJ2-7
abundance: .
v_gene: TRBV5-4
CDR3nt: TGTGCCAGCAGCCGGACTAGCGGGGGGGCGGAGCAGTACTTC
CDR3aa: CASSRTSGGAEQYF